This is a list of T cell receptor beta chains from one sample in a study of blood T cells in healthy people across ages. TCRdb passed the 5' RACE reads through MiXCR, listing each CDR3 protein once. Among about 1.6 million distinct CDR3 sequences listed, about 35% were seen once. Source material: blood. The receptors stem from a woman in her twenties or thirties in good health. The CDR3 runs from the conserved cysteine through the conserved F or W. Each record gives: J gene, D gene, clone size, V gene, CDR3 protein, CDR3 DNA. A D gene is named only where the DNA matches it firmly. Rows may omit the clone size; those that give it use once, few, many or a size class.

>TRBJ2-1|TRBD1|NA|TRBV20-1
CSARTGYAYNEQFF
TGCAGTGCCAGGACAGGTTATGCCTACAATGAGCAGTTCTTC
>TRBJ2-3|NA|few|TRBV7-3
CASSLMARGADTQYF
TGTGCCAGCAGCTTAATGGCCCGGGGAGCAGATACGCAGTATTTT
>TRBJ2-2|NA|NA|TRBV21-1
CASVQNRASTGELFF
TGTGCCAGCGTTCAAAACAGGGCCAGCACCGGGGAGCTGTTTTTT
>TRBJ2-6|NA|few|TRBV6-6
CASVGTARSGANVLTF
TGTGCCAGCGTGGGGACCGCTAGATCTGGGGCCAACGTCCTGACTTTC
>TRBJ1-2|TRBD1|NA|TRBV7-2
CASRFGAGGGYTF
TGTGCCAGCAGATTCGGGGCAGGGGGGGGCTACACCTTC
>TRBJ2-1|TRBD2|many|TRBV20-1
CSALAGGLDEQFF
TGCAGTGCTTTAGCGGGGGGGTTGGATGAGCAGTTCTTC
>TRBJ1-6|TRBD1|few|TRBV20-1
CSARGRDRVASPLHF
TGCAGTGCTAGAGGCCGGGACAGGGTTGCTTCACCCCTCCACTTT
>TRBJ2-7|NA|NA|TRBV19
CASLGAPRANLYEQYF
TGTGCCAGTTTGGGGGCACCCCGGGCAAATCTCTACGAGCAGTACTTC
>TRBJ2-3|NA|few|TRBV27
CASKKLQASTDTQYF
TGTGCCAGTAAAAAACTACAAGCTAGCACAGATACGCAGTATTTT
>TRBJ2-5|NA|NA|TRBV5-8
CASSNGGLETQYF
TGTGCCAGCAGCAACGGGGGTCTAGAGACCCAGTACTTC
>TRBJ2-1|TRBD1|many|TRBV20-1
CSARGRDRASTIHNEQFF
TGCAGTGCTAGAGGCCGGGACAGGGCCTCCACAATTCACAATGAGCAGTTCTTC
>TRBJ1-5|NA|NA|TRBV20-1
CSGTYSNQPQHF
TGCAGTGGGACCTATAGCAATCAGCCCCAGCATTTT
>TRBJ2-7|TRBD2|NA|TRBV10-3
CAIKGGLADYEQYF
TGTGCCATCAAGGGCGGACTAGCGGACTACGAGCAGTACTTC
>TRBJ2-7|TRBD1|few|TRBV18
CASSPTGGEDYEQYF
TGTGCCAGCTCACCAACAGGGGGCGAAGACTACGAGCAGTACTTC
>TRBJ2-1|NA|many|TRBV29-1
CSVAKGMGYNEQFF
TGCAGCGTTGCTAAGGGAATGGGATACAATGAGCAGTTCTTC
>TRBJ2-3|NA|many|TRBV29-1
CSVEETTQYF
TGCAGCGTTGAAGAGACTACGCAGTATTTT
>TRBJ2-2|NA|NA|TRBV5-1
CASKEKGGTNTGELFF
TGCGCCAGCAAAGAAAAGGGCGGGACGAACACCGGGGAGCTGTTTTTT
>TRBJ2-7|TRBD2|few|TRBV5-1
CASSLEGTRIGEQYF
TGCGCCAGCAGCTTGGAAGGGACTAGAATTGGCGAGCAGTACTTC
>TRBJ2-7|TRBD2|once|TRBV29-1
CSVGSSASGYNEQYF
TGCAGCGTTGGGTCTTCGGCTAGCGGTTACAATGAGCAGTACTTC
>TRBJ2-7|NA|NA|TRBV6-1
CASAKGQGSAYEQYF
TGTGCCAGCGCGAAGGGGCAGGGGTCAGCCTACGAGCAGTACTTC
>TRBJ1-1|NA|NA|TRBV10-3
CATSRGMNTEAFF
TGTGCCACCTCAAGGGGGATGAACACTGAAGCTTTCTTT
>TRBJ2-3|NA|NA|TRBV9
CASSTYDRDTDTQYF
TGTGCCAGCAGCACTTATGACAGAGACACAGATACGCAGTATTTT
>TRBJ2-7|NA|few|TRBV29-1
CSVSRGDPGREQYF
TGCAGCGTATCCCGAGGGGATCCTGGTCGCGAGCAGTACTTC
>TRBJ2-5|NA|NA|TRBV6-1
CASSILGGSRETQYF
NA
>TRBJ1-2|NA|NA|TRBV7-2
CASSLDPGSNYGYTF
TGTGCCAGCAGCTTAGATCCGGGCTCGAACTATGGCTACACCTTC
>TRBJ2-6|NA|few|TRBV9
CASRYGVSGANVLTF
TGTGCCAGCCGCTACGGGGTTTCTGGGGCCAACGTCCTGACTTTC
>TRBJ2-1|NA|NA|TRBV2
CASSEGRRPISYNEQFF
TGTGCCAGCAGTGAAGGGAGACGGCCGATCTCCTACAATGAGCAGTTCTTC
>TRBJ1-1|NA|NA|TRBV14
CASSQVNLPINTEAFF
TGTGCCAGCAGCCAAGTTAACCTACCAATTAACACTGAAGCTTTCTTT
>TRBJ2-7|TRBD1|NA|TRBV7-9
CASSLGRTGSEQYF
TGTGCCAGCAGCTTAGGCCGGACAGGGTCCGAGCAGTACTTC
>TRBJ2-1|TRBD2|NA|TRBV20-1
CSARSALAGGYNEQFF
TGCAGTGCTAGATCTGCCTTAGCGGGAGGGTACAATGAGCAGTTCTTC
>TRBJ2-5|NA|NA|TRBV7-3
CAGSLAKYETQYF
TGTGCCGGCAGCTTAGCTAAGTATGAGACCCAGTACTTC
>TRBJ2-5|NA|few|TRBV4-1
CASSQDMRAWETQYF
TGCGCCAGCAGCCAAGATATGAGGGCGTGGGAGACCCAGTACTTC
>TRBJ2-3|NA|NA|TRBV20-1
CSARDRRIADTQYF
TGCAGTGCTAGAGATCGAAGGATAGCAGATACGCAGTATTTT
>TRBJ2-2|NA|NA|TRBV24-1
CATSDSWGANTGELFF
TGCGCCACCAGTGATAGCTGGGGGGCGAACACCGGGGAGCTGTTTTTT
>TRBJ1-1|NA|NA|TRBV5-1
CASSLVFWQASGGTEAFF
TGCGCCAGCAGCTTGGTGTTCTGGCAGGCCTCCGGAGGCACTGAAGCTTTCTTT
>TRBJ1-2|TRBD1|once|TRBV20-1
CSATWTGGSGYTF
TGCAGTGCTACCTGGACAGGGGGAAGTGGCTACACCTTC
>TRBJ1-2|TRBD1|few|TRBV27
CASSVTGGTDYGYTF
TGTGCCAGCAGTGTGACAGGGGGCACGGACTATGGCTACACCTTC
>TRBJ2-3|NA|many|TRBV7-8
CASSLAVANTQYF
TGTGCCAGCAGCTTAGCCGTTGCTAATACGCAGTATTTT
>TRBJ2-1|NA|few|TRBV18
CASSPPGGEVTSDQFF
TGTGCCAGCTCACCCCCGGGTGGGGAGGTGACCAGTGATCAGTTCTTC
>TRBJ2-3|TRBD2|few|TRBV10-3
CAISLLAGGLQDTQYF
TGTGCCATCAGTCTTCTAGCGGGGGGTCTCCAAGATACGCAGTATTTT
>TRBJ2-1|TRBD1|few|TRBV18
CASSPPGTGAYNEQFF
TGTGCCAGCTCACCTCCCGGGACAGGGGCCTACAATGAGCAGTTCTTC
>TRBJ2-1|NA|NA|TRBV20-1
CSARDLRGNQIDYEQFF
TGCAGTGCTAGAGACTTGCGGGGAAATCAAATAGACTATGAGCAGTTCTTC
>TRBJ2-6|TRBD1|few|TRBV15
CATSRGTGSGANVLTF
TGTGCCACCAGCAGAGGGACAGGGTCTGGGGCCAACGTCCTGACTTTC
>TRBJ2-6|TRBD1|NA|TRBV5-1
CASSVQGATGANVLTF
TGCGCCAGCAGCGTACAGGGGGCGACGGGGGCCAACGTCCTGACTTTC
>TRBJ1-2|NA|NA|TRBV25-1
CASSESWGDGYTF
TGTGCCAGCAGTGAATCATGGGGGGATGGCTACACCTTC
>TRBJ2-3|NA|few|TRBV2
CASSDRVGTDTQYF
TGTGCCAGCAGTGACAGGGTCGGGACTGATACGCAGTATTTT
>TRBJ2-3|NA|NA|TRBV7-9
CASSLVVGADTQYF
TGTGCCAGCAGCTTAGTTGTTGGGGCAGATACGCAGTATTTT
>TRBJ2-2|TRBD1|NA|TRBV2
CASRTGTANTGKLFF
TGTGCCAGCAGAACCGGGACAGCGAACACCGGGAAGCTGTTTTTT
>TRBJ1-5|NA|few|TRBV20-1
CSARDSFGGFDQPQHF
TGCAGTGCTAGAGATAGCTTTGGGGGGTTTGATCAGCCCCAGCATTTT
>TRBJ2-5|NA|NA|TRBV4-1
CASSHPPGEGPLTETQYF
TGCGCCAGCAGCCACCCGCCAGGAGAGGGACCTCTCACAGAGACCCAGTACTTC
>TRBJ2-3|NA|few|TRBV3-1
CASSQYSGSGTDTQYF
TGTGCCAGCAGCCAATACTCGGGATCCGGCACAGATACGCAGTATTTT
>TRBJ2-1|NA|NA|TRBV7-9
CASSLTGGAANEQFF
TGTGCCAGCAGCTTAACCGGGGGCGCAGCCAATGAGCAGTTCTTC
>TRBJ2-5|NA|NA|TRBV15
CATSRGGSGDIRYF
TGTGCCACCAGCAGAGGCGGGAGTGGGGACATTCGGTACTTC
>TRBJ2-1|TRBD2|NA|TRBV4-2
CASSQDSPGLANEQFF
TGTGCCAGCAGCCAAGATAGCCCCGGACTAGCCAATGAGCAGTTCTTC
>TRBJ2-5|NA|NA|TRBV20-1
CSARDSLHGQETQYF
TGCAGTGCTAGAGACTCCCTCCACGGCCAAGAGACCCAGTACTTC
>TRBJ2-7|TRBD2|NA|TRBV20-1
CSARTTSGTYEQYF
TGCAGTGCTAGAACGACTAGCGGGACCTACGAGCAGTACTTC
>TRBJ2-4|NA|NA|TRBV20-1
CSARDEGKDIQYF
TGCAGTGCTAGAGACGAGGGTAAAGACATTCAGTACTTC
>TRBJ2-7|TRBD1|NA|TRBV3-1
CASSHRSLVPGGWYGYEQYF
TGTGCCAGCAGCCATCGCTCCTTGGTCCCAGGGGGCTGGTATGGGTACGAGCAGTACTTC
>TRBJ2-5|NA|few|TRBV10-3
CAISDREETQYF
TGTGCCATCAGTGACAGGGAAGAGACCCAGTACTTC